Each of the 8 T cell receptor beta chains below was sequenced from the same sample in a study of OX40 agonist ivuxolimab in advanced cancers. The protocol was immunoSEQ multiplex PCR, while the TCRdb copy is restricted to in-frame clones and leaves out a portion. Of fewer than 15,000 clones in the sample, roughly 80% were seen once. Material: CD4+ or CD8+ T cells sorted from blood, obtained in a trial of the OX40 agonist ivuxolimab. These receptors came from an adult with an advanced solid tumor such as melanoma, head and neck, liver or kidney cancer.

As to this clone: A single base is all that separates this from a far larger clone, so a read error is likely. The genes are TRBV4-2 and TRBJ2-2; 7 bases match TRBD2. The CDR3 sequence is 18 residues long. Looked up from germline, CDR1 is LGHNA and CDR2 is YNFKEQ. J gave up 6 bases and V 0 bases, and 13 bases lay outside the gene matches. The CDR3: CASSQEEVGGDNAGELFF. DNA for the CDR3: TGTGCCAGCAGCCAAGAAGAAGTGGGAGGGGATAACGCCGGGGAGCTGTTTTTT.

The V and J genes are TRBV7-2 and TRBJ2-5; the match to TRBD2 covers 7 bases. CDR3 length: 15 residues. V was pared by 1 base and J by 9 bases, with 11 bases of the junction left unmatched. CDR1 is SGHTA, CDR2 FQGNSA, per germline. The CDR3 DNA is TGTGCCAGCAGCTTAGGGTGGGACTACCAACGGCCCCAGTACTTC. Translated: CASSLGWDYQRPQYF.

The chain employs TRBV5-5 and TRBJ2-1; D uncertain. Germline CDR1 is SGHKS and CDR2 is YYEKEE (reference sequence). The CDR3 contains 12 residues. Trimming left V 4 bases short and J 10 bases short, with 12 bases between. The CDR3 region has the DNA TGTGCCAGCAGCCCCAACTCCCGGGAGCAGTTCTTC. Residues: CASSPNSREQFF.

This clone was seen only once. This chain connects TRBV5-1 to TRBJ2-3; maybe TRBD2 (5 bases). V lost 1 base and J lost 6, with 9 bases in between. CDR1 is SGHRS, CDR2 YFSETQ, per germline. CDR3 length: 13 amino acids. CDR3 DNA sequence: TGCGCCAGCAGCTTGCGGGGATCCGATACGCAGTATTTT. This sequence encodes CASSLRGSDTQYF.

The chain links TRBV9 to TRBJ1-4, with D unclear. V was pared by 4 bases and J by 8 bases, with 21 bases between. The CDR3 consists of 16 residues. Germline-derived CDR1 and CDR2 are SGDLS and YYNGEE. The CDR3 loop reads CASSSKRGEGGEKLFF. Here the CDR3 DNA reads TGTGCCAGCAGCTCAAAGCGGGGTGAAGGAGGAGAAAAACTGTTTTTT.

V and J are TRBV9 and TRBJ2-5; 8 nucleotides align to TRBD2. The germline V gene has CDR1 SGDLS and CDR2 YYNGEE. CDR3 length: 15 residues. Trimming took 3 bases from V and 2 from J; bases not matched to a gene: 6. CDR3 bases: TGTGCCAGCAGCGCAGAAGCGGGAGATCAAGAGACCCAGTACTTC. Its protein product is CASSAEAGDQETQYF.

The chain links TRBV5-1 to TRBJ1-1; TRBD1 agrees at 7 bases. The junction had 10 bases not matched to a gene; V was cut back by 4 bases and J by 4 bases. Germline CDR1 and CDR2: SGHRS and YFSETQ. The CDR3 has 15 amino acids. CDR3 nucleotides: TGCGCCAGCAGCCCGTGGGTGACAGGGCTCACTGAAGCTTTCTTT. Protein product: CASSPWVTGLTEAFF. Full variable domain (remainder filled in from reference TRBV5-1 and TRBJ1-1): KAGVTQTPRYLIKTRGQQVTLSCSPISGHRSVSWYQQTPGQGLQFLFEYFSETQRNKGNFPGRFSGRQFSNSRSEMNVSTLELGDSALYLCASSPWVTGLTEAFFGQGTRLTVV.

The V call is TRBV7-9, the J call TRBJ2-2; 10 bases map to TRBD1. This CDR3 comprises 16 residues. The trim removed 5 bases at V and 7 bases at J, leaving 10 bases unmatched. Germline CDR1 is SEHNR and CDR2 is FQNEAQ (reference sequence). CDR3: CASSPTEGTGVGELFF. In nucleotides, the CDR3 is TGTGCCAGCAGCCCCACGGAGGGGACAGGGGTCGGGGAGCTGTTTTTT.